Listed below are T cell receptor beta chains from one sample, sequenced in a study of cytomegalovirus exposure and HLA in healthy donors. Here immunoSEQ multiplex PCR was the method, and the copy in TCRdb shows in-frame clones only, minus some. The repertoire has more than 130,000 clones, roughly 76% of them found once; the top ten carry about 3.8%. Sequencing used PBMCs. The receptors come from a man aged 18 to 30 in good health and CMV-seronegative. Both conserved end residues are part of each CDR3. D genes are given only for firm matches. Clone size, where shown, is once, few, many, or a class for clones that have expanded.

NA TRBJ1-1 NA TRBV10-3 CAISDQGISAFF TGTGCCATCAGTGATCAGGGGATAAGCGCTTTCTTT
NA TRBJ1-2 NA TRBV4-1 CASSQEPTGISYGYTF TGCGCCAGCAGCCAGGAACCGACAGGAATCAGCTATGGCTACACCTTC
NA TRBJ2-7 TRBD1 TRBV28 CASSFTGGRYEQYF TGTGCCAGCAGTTTCACAGGGGGCCGCTACGAGCAGTACTTC
NA TRBJ2-7 NA TRBV7-6 CASSRTASYEQYF TGTGCCAGCAGCCGGACTGCTTCCTACGAGCAGTACTTC
few TRBJ1-2 TRBD1 TRBV5-4 CASSLDRGRVGYTF TGTGCCAGCAGCTTGGACAGGGGGAGGGTTGGCTACACCTTC
NA TRBJ2-1 NA TRBV27 CASSLTLDYNEQFF TGTGCCAGCAGTTTAACCCTAGATTACAATGAGCAGTTCTTC
NA TRBJ2-3 NA TRBV27 CASIDGRDTQYF TGTGCCAGCATTGATGGCCGAGATACGCAGTATTTT
NA TRBJ1-1 NA TRBV19 CASSIDRLNTEAFF TGTGCCAGTAGTATAGACAGGCTGAACACTGAAGCTTTCTTT
few TRBJ2-3 TRBD1 TRBV29-1 CSVVWGQVTDTQYF TGCAGCGTTGTGTGGGGACAGGTCACAGATACGCAGTATTTT
NA TRBJ2-2 TRBD1 TRBV5-1 CASSGDRGYTGELFF TGCGCCAGCAGCGGTGACAGGGGTTACACCGGGGAGCTGTTTTTT
once TRBJ1-2 TRBD1 TRBV6-6 CASSYSEGQSVYGYTF TGTGCCAGCAGTTACTCTGAGGGACAGAGTGTATATGGCTACACCTTC
NA TRBJ1-1 NA TRBV6-5 CASSYSLGDTEAFF TGTGCCAGCAGTTACAGCTTGGGAGACACTGAAGCTTTCTTT
few TRBJ1-6 TRBD1 TRBV6-1 CASFRGQGANSPLHF TGTGCCAGCTTCAGGGGACAGGGGGCGAATTCACCCCTCCACTTT
NA TRBJ1-1 TRBD1 TRBV19 CASSPETGGDTEAFF TGTGCCAGTAGTCCAGAAACAGGGGGGGATACTGAAGCTTTCTTT
NA TRBJ2-7 TRBD2 TRBV28 CASRPTSGSSEQYF TGTGCCAGCAGGCCGACTAGCGGGAGTAGCGAGCAGTACTTC
NA TRBJ2-1 TRBD1 TRBV7-9 CASSPPGQPYNEQFF TGTGCCAGCAGCCCCCCGGGACAGCCCTACAATGAGCAGTTCTTC
NA TRBJ2-1 TRBD2 TRBV5-1 CASNPGLADNEQFF TGCGCCAGCAACCCGGGACTAGCAGACAATGAGCAGTTCTTC
NA TRBJ2-3 NA TRBV19 CASSTGEDTQYF TGTGCCAGTAGTACGGGAGAAGATACGCAGTATTTT
few TRBJ1-5 NA TRBV6-5 CASSPPRGQPQHF TGTGCCAGCAGTCCCCCCAGGGGACAGCCCCAGCATTTT
NA TRBJ2-1 TRBD2 TRBV14 CASSQMNTGGRGNEQFF TGTGCCAGCAGCCAAATGAATACGGGGGGTAGAGGGAATGAGCAGTTCTTC
few TRBJ2-5 NA TRBV11-1 CASSSRGAGANQETQYF TGTGCCAGCAGCTCACGCGGGGCCGGAGCGAACCAAGAGACCCAGTACTTC
NA TRBJ2-5 TRBD2 TRBV5-1 CASSLMGLAGGETQYF TGCGCCAGCAGCTTGATGGGACTAGCGGGTGGTGAGACCCAGTACTTC
NA TRBJ1-4 TRBD1 TRBV9 CASNRWGQGAEKLFF TGTGCCAGCAACCGATGGGGACAGGGGGCAGAAAAACTGTTTTTT